This T cell receptor (beta chain) was found in a study of control samples from healthy donors and cancer patients. The germline CDR1 and CDR2 sequences are SGHRS and YFSETQ. V shed 0 bases, J shed 6 bases, and the junction held 4 bases outside the gene matches. This CDR3 has 15 amino acids. Only in-frame clones appear in the TCRdb table, and some are missing; sequencing was by immunoSEQ multiplex PCR. The table records under 300,000 clones, more than 65% of them present only once. Material: PBMCs. The rearrangement uses TRBV5-1 and TRBJ2-3, with TRBD2 identical over 10 bases. The sequence derives from an older woman with lung cancer. The CDR3 loop reads CASSLASGSYDTQYF. The CDR3 region has the DNA TGCGCCAGCAGCTTGGCTAGCGGGAGTTATGATACGCAGTATTTT.